This record looks at one TCR beta chain sequence and its context. Clones were sequenced by immunoSEQ multiplex PCR, and TCRdb holds only the in-frame ones, with some missing. The sample lists 200,000 or so clones, about 95% occurring once. This sample was taken from a study of control samples from healthy donors and cancer patients. This CDR3 is 11 amino acids long. Germline V gene sequence: CDR1 SNHLY, CDR2 FYNNEI. Trimming left V 9 bases short and J 10 bases short, with 15 bases between. The TCR sequence derives from a man in his forties or fifties in good health. Sequenced input: blood. The chain combines TRBV2 with TRBJ1-1; weak D call: TRBD1 (6 bases). The CDR3 DNA follows: TGTGCCAGTCTCCTGGGGGGGCTAGCTTTCTTT. This codes for CASLLGGLAFF.